This is a list of T cell receptor beta chains from one sample in a study of blood T cell repertoires in COVID-19. The data were produced by immunoSEQ multiplex PCR, yet TCRdb's version contains in-frame clones alone and is incomplete. The sample comprises 100,000 to 150,000 clones, approximately 89% of which are singletons, and about a tenth rests with the top ten. Sequenced sample: peripheral blood. The receptors were gathered from a man aged 45 to 65 with acute or convalescent COVID-19. Both conserved end residues are part of each CDR3. A D gene is named only where the DNA matches it firmly. Only part of the rows carry a size: once, few, many, or a class if the clone is expanded.

v_call	clone_size	d_call	j_call	cdr3_aa	cdr3_nt
TRBV7-2	.	.	TRBJ2-2	CASSPNPAGLGGELFF	TGTGCCAGCAGCCCAAACCCCGCGGGACTGGGCGGGGAGCTGTTTTTT
TRBV5-1	.	TRBD2	TRBJ2-7	CASSGTSGNYEQYF	TGCGCCAGCTCCGGGACTAGCGGAAACTACGAGCAGTACTTC
TRBV11-2	.	.	TRBJ1-1	CASSFHGSTEAFF	TGTGCCAGCAGCTTTCACGGGTCCACTGAAGCTTTCTTT
TRBV6-6	.	.	TRBJ1-1	CASSYARNTEAFF	TGTGCCAGCAGTTACGCCAGGAACACTGAAGCTTTCTTT
TRBV7-6	.	TRBD1	TRBJ2-5	CASSRGQAKETQYF	TGTGCCAGCAGCCGAGGACAGGCCAAAGAGACCCAGTACTTC
TRBV25-1	.	.	TRBJ2-5	CASSADWITGEETQYF	TGTGCCAGCAGTGCGGATTGGATAACGGGAGAAGAGACCCAGTACTTC
TRBV10-1	.	.	TRBJ1-1	CASTPSRDFGNTEAFF	TGCGCCAGCACACCCTCCAGGGATTTCGGGAACACTGAAGCTTTCTTT
TRBV2	.	TRBD1	TRBJ1-5	CASSWDSQQPQHF	TGTGCCAGCAGCTGGGACAGCCAACAGCCCCAGCATTTT
TRBV5-1	.	.	TRBJ1-2	CASSYFNYGYTF	TGCGCCAGCAGTTACTTTAACTATGGCTACACCTTC
TRBV12-2	few	.	TRBJ1-2	CASRPKQGDLNYGYTF	TGTGCAAGTCGGCCTAAACAGGGGGATCTTAACTATGGCTACACCTTC
TRBV11-2	.	.	TRBJ1-5	CASSFRSNQPQHF	TGTGCCAGCAGCTTTCGTAGCAATCAGCCCCAGCATTTT
TRBV25-1	.	.	TRBJ1-1	CASTRTLPGEAFF	TGTGCCAGCACCAGAACATTACCGGGAGAAGCTTTCTTT
TRBV5-5	.	TRBD1	TRBJ1-1	CASSQEDRVYTEAFF	TGTGCCAGCAGCCAAGAAGACAGGGTTTACACTGAAGCTTTCTTT
TRBV2	.	.	TRBJ1-1	CASSQQGRNTEAFF	TGTGCCAGCAGTCAACAGGGCAGGAACACTGAAGCTTTCTTT
TRBV6-6	.	.	TRBJ2-1	CASKESESYNEQFF	TGTGCCAGCAAGGAGAGCGAATCCTACAATGAGCAGTTCTTC
TRBV6-2/TRBV6-3	once	.	TRBJ1-5	CASSPREGNRRQPQHF	TGTGCCAGCAGCCCCCGGGAGGGTAATAGAAGGCAGCCCCAGCATTTT
TRBV3-1/TRBV3-2	once	TRBD1	TRBJ2-5	CASSEGQGNRETQYF	TGTGCCAGCAGCGAGGGACAGGGGAATCGTGAGACCCAGTACTTC
TRBV6-6	once	TRBD1	TRBJ1-4	CASTGQVDRGREKLFF	TGTGCCAGCACTGGACAGGTAGATCGAGGCCGTGAAAAACTGTTTTTT
TRBV18	.	.	TRBJ1-5	CASSDRSNQPQHF	TGTGCCAGCTCCGACAGATCTAATCAGCCCCAGCATTTT
TRBV5-4	.	.	TRBJ1-2	CASSRGETGSLGYTF	TGTGCCAGCAGCCGAGGGGAAACAGGGAGTCTGGGCTACACCTTC